The 11 T cell receptor beta chains presented below share a single source sample, sequenced in a study of a mutant IDH1 vaccine in newly diagnosed glioma. For these TCRs, the target antigens are not known. Repertoires were generated with immunoSEQ multiplex PCR, while TCRdb's copy carries only in-frame clones and drops some. The top ten hold around 2% of the sample, which has 43,000 or so clones, almost 95% seen once. Time point indicated: week 35, safety follow-up. Doses of 300 ug of mutant IDH1 20-mer peptide were given with topical imiquimod. Sample: PBMCs, taken from a glioma patient whose treatment included an IDH1 peptide vaccine. The receptors here all came from a man in his forties or fifties with glioma.

A single count supports this clone. The chain carries TRBV9 and TRBJ1-4, with 12 positions matching TRBD1. The CDR3 contains 20 residues. Trimming at V came to 0 bases and at J to 5 bases, leaving 14 bases not matched to a gene. Germline V gene data show CDR1 as SGDLS and CDR2 as YYNGEE. In DNA form, the CDR3 reads TGTGCCAGCAGCGTAGGAGACTTTCGGGACAGGGGGCTTCGGAATGAAAAACTGTTTTTT. The encoded protein is CASSVGDFRDRGLRNEKLFF.

The sample holds one count of this clone. The chain couples TRBV21-1 to TRBJ1-2; the table's D call TRBD1 went unverified against the DNA. TRBV21-1 is deemed a pseudogene. CDR3 length: 17 amino acids. CDR3 coding DNA: TGTGCCAGCAGCAAAATCCCAAAGACAAGGACATACTATGGCTACACCTTC. It yields the protein CASSKIPKTRTYYGYTF.

This sequence joins TRBV19 and TRBJ1-1; TRBD1 is a possible D gene (6 bases). Germline V gives CDR1 LNHDA, CDR2 SQIVND (reference sequence). Trimming took off 10 bases at V and 1 base at J, with 16 bases between the two ends. This CDR3 has 14 residues. The CDR3 DNA sequence: TGTGCCACTACCTGGGGGACATCGAACACTGAAGCTTTCTTT. This encodes CATTWGTSNTEAFF.

This clone has just one count. The rearrangement links TRBV7-9 to TRBJ1-2; 8 positions match TRBD1. The V gene's germline CDR1 is SEHNR and CDR2 FQNEAQ (reference sequence). Trimming cost V 5 bases and J 6 bases; bases outside gene matches: 11. The CDR3 loop spans 15 amino acids. DNA of the CDR3: TGTGCCAGCAGCGACAGGGACAGGACGATTGATGGCTACACCTTC. As protein: CASSDRDRTIDGYTF.

The chain uses TRBV28 and TRBJ1-2; D is ambiguous. In germline, CDR1 is MDHEN, CDR2 SYDVKM. This CDR3 has 12 amino acids. The V gene lost 6 bases and the J gene lost 5 bases, with 10 bases spanning the gap. The CDR3 region is CASSFDHYGYTF. CDR3 bases: TGTGCCAGCAGCTTCGACCATTATGGCTACACCTTC.

The rearrangement uses TRBV28 and TRBJ1-1; D gene ambiguous. The V gene's germline CDR1 is MDHEN and CDR2 SYDVKM. The CDR3 has 14 amino acids. V lost 6 bases to trimming and J lost 2 bases, with 13 bases between them. CDR3 DNA: TGTGCCAGCAGCCCAATACAGCGTAACACTGAAGCTTTCTTT. Its translation: CASSPIQRNTEAFF.

The chain couples TRBV19 to TRBJ2-7; a weak D match, TRBD1 (6 bases). Germline-derived CDR1 and CDR2 are LNHDA and SQIVND (reference sequence). CDR3 size: 15 residues. Trimming took off 5 bases at V and 6 bases at J, with 20 bases between the two ends. The CDR3 sequence is CASSPGTDSLAEQYF. The CDR3 DNA is TGTGCCAGTAGTCCGGGCACGGACAGCCTAGCCGAGCAGTACTTC.

The chain links TRBV6-5 to TRBJ1-5; D perhaps matches TRBD1 (5 bases). Germline-derived CDR1 and CDR2 are MNHEY and SVGAGI. V dropped 3 bases and J dropped 4 bases, with 10 bases sitting between them. The CDR3 sequence is 14 residues long. Here the CDR3 DNA reads TGTGCCAGCAGTTATCGACAGCAAAATCAGCCCCAGCATTTT. Translating it yields CASSYRQQNQPQHF.

The chain employs TRBV19 and TRBJ1-5; TRBD1 aligns across 10 bases. From germline, CDR1 is LNHDA and CDR2 SQIVND (reference sequence). The CDR3 extends over 15 amino acids. J was trimmed by 7 bases and V by 6 bases; bases with no gene match: 9. The CDR3 DNA reads as TGTGCCAGTAGCCCGACAGGGGGCGCAAGACAGCCCCAGCATTTT. Translating gives CASSPTGGARQPQHF.

The chain couples TRBV5-5 to TRBJ1-5; D gene ambiguous. Trimming cost V 2 bases and J 3 bases, with 6 bases left between them. Per germline, CDR1 SGHKS and CDR2 YYEKEE (reference sequence). There are 13 residues in the CDR3. This CDR3 reads CASSLHHNQPQHF. The CDR3 region has the DNA TGTGCCAGCAGCTTACACCACAATCAGCCCCAGCATTTT.

In the case of this clone: Within the sample, other DNA sequences also encode this same CDR3. This sequence joins TRBV6-1 and TRBJ2-5; 12 nucleotides match TRBD2. The CDR3 sequence is 15 residues long. The germline V gene encodes CDR1 MNHNS and CDR2 SASEGT. V trimming: 2 bases; J trimming: 2 bases; junction bases outside the gene matches: 0. The CDR3 is CASSELAGGQETQYF. The DNA of the CDR3 is TGTGCCAGCAGTGAACTAGCGGGGGGGCAAGAGACCCAGTACTTC.